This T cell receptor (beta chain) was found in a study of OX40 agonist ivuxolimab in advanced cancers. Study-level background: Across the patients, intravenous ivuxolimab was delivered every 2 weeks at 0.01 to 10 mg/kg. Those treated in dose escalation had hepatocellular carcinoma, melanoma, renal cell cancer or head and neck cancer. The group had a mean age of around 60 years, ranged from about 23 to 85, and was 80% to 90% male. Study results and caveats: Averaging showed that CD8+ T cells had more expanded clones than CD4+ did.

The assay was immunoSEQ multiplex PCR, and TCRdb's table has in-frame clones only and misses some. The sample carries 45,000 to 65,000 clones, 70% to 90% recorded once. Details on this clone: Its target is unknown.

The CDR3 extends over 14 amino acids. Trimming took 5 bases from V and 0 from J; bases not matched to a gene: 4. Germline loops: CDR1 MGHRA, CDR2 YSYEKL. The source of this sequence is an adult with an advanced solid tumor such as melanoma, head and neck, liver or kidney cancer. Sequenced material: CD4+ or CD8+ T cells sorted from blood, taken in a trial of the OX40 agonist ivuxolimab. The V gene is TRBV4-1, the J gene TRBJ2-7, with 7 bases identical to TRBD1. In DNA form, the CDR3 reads TGCGCCAGCAGCACAGGGGCTAGCTCCTACGAGCAGTACTTC. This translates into CASSTGASSYEQYF.